The subject of this entry is one TCR beta chain. Mismatch with germline at one junction end may stem from a read error. A second PCR of about 7 to 11 cycles used a sample-barcoded 5' primer and a J-beta primer mix. Each cDNA molecule received a tag from a template-switch adaptor that had 12 random nucleotides. Via MiXCR, TCRdb re-called the 5' RACE reads, giving one row per CDR3 protein. The table includes about 2 million distinct CDR3 sequences, 49% detected once. Donors each provided ten milliliters of peripheral blood. This specimen belongs to a study of blood T cells in healthy people across ages. The clonotype was recovered from a woman between 35 and 50 years old in good health. The sequenced sample consisted of blood.

The chain's CDR3 is CVSSRDGYGYTF. The CDR3, as DNA: TGTGTCAGCAGCCGGGACGGCTATGGCTACACCTTC. The chain recombines TRBV6-6 with TRBJ1-2; the D gene is possibly TRBD1 (5 bases). Germline V gene data show CDR1 as MNHNY and CDR2 as SVGAGI (reference sequence). This CDR3 spans 12 amino acids.